This passage covers 21 T cell receptor beta chains from one sample sequenced in a study of memory CD4+ T cells and cytomegalovirus serostatus. The sort gate was single viable CD3+CD4+CD8-CD45RO+ cells for memory CD4+ T cells. Here immunoSEQ multiplex PCR was the method, and the copy in TCRdb shows in-frame clones only, minus some. This table has tens of thousands of clones, about 80% appearing once. The material sequenced was memory CD4+ T cells from blood. The receptors stem from an adult in good health and CMV-seronegative.

The chain combines TRBV18 with TRBJ2-2; no definite D call. The CDR3 loop spans 12 amino acids. Trimming removed 0 bases at V and 6 bases at J, with 2 bases between. From germline, CDR1 is KGHSH and CDR2 LQKENI. The CDR3 sequence is CASSPPAGELFF. CDR3 bases: TGTGCCAGCTCACCACCGGCCGGGGAGCTGTTTTTT.

This clone is judged medium-sized. The chain joins TRBV27 to TRBJ2-1; D might be TRBD1 (5 bases). The germline V gene has CDR1 MNHEY and CDR2 SMNVEV (reference sequence). This CDR3 has 16 residues. Trimming cost V 6 bases and J 0 bases, with 15 bases left between them. The CDR3 loop is CASRDPGSSSYNEQFF. CDR3 nucleotide sequence: TGTGCCAGCAGGGACCCAGGGTCTAGCTCCTACAATGAGCAGTTCTTC.

The rearrangement uses TRBV5-6 and TRBJ1-4; D not certain. CDR3 size: 16 residues. The germline CDR1 and CDR2 sequences are SGHDT and YYEEEE. V dropped 6 bases and J dropped 3 bases, with 18 bases sitting between them. This chain's CDR3 is CASTRSRGFSNEKLFF. For the CDR3, the DNA is TGTGCCAGCACACGGTCTAGAGGGTTCTCTAATGAAAAACTGTTTTTT. The full variable domain, its missing parts supplied by reference TRBV5-6 and TRBJ1-4, is DAGVTQSPTHLIKTRGQQVTLRCSPKSGHDTVSWYQQALGQGPQFIFQYYEEEERQRGNFPDRFSGHQFPNYSSELNVNALLLGDSALYLCASTRSRGFSNEKLFFGSGTQLSVL.

The V call is TRBV28, the J call TRBJ1-1, with D possibly TRBD1 on 5 matching bases. The germline gives CDR1 MDHEN, CDR2 SYDVKM. This CDR3 contains 14 residues. The ends were cut back, 5 bases at V and 1 base at J, with 11 bases in the middle. The CDR3: CASSEIGANTEAFF. As DNA, the CDR3 is TGTGCCAGCAGTGAGATAGGGGCGAACACTGAAGCTTTCTTT. The variable domain in full, completed from reference TRBV28 and TRBJ1-1, reads DVKVTQSSRYLVKRTGEKVFLECVQDMDHENMFWYRQDPGLGLRLIYFSYDVKMKEKGDIPEGYSVSREKKERFSLILESASTNQTSMYLCASSEIGANTEAFFGQGTRLTVV.

CDR3 DNA sequence: TGTGCCAGCAGCAGACTAGGGGGGACATTCCTCGAGCAGTACTTC. Its protein is CASSRLGGTFLEQYF. This rearrangement joins TRBV7-9 to TRBJ2-7; either TRBD1 or TRBD2 may supply D (6 bases each). The CDR3 totals 15 residues. The germline V and J ends were trimmed by 5 bases and 6 bases, with 20 bases remaining between them. Germline loops: CDR1 SEHNR, CDR2 FQNEAQ (reference sequence). Complete variable domain (other parts from reference TRBV7-9 and TRBJ2-7): DTGVSQNPRHKITKRGQNVTFRCDPISEHNRLYWYRQTLGQGPEFLTYFQNEAQLEKSRLLSDRFSAERPKGSFSTLEIQRTEQGDSAMYLCASSRLGGTFLEQYFGPGTRLTVT.

This chain connects TRBV29-1 to TRBJ1-2; the match to TRBD1 covers 9 bases. The germline CDR1 and CDR2 sequences are SQVTM and ANQGSEA. The CDR3 runs 15 residues. J lost 10 bases, V lost 5 bases, and 17 bases had no gene match. Here the CDR3 DNA reads TGCAGCGTTTTGGGCCTAACAGGGGGCGCGGTTTACTACACCTTC. Translating gives CSVLGLTGGAVYYTF.

The chain has TRBV30 and TRBJ2-7; tentatively, D is TRBD1 (5 bases). CDR3 length: 14 residues. Germline loops: CDR1 GTSNPN, CDR2 SVGIG (reference sequence). Trimming cost V 0 bases and J 2 bases, with 11 bases left between them. The CDR3 sequence: CAWSVPRAPYEQYF. Here the CDR3 DNA reads TGTGCCTGGAGTGTACCCAGGGCTCCCTACGAGCAGTACTTC.

The chain links TRBV27 to TRBJ1-4; 7 bases align to TRBD1. The CDR3 runs 14 residues. Germline-derived CDR1 and CDR2 are MNHEY and SMNVEV (reference sequence). V gave up 4 bases and J gave up 10 bases; unmatched junction bases: 9. CDR3 coding DNA: TGTGCCAGCAGTTCTCACAGGGGAATGGGAAAACTGTTTTTT. This sequence encodes CASSSHRGMGKLFF.

This chain joins TRBV5-1 and TRBJ1-3, with D possibly matching TRBD1 (6 bases). The CDR3 spans 14 residues. CDR1 and CDR2 (germline): SGHRS, YFSETQ. V gave up 5 bases and J gave up 0 bases, with 9 bases separating them. The CDR3 spells CASRDRNSGNTIYF. The CDR3 DNA reads TGCGCCAGCAGGGACAGAAACTCTGGAAACACCATATATTTT.

V usage is TRBV7-3 and J usage is TRBJ2-3, with no clear D. Germline-derived CDR1 and CDR2 are SGHTA and FQGTGA. CDR3 length: 14 residues. V lost 5 bases to trimming and J lost 5 bases, with 14 bases between them. The CDR3 here is CASSPLPTQDTQYF. Written as DNA, the CDR3 is TGTGCCAGCAGCCCCCTTCCAACACAAGATACGCAGTATTTT. The full variable domain, completed using reference TRBV7-3 and TRBJ2-3, is GAGVSQTPSNKVTEKGKYVELRCDPISGHTALYWYRQSLGQGPEFLIYFQGTGAADDSGLPNDRFFAVRPEGSVSTLKIQRTERGDSAVYLCASSPLPTQDTQYFGPGTRLTVL.

The table lists this clone with a few counts. This rearrangement joins TRBV14 to TRBJ1-3; D might be TRBD1 (5 bases). V lost 4 bases and J 1 base, leaving 14 bases between the germline ends. The CDR3 has 16 residues. Germline CDR1 reads SGHDN; CDR2 reads FVKESK. CDR3: CASSRLGPPSGNTIYF. In DNA form, the CDR3 reads TGTGCCAGCAGCCGGTTGGGGCCTCCGTCTGGAAACACCATATATTTT.

The chain joins TRBV11-2 to TRBJ2-7; TRBD2 is a possible D gene (5 bases). CDR1 is SGHAT and CDR2 is FQNNGV in the germline V gene. V lost 1 base to trimming and J lost 0 bases, with 10 bases between them. This CDR3 has 15 amino acids. CDR3 residues: CASSLGSGSSYEQYF. The CDR3 bases are TGTGCCAGCAGCTTAGGTTCGGGGAGCTCCTACGAGCAGTACTTC.

The gene calls are TRBV11-2 and TRBJ1-4, with TRBD1 as a possible D gene (6 bases). V was clipped by 2 bases and J by 8 bases, with 9 bases between them. The length of the CDR3 is 13 residues. CDR1 is SGHAT and CDR2 is FQNNGV in the germline V gene. The CDR3 DNA reads as TGTGCCAGCAGCTTATCGACAGGAGAAAAACTGTTTTTT. This sequence encodes CASSLSTGEKLFF.

This chain joins TRBV27 and TRBJ2-7, with D unclear. In germline, CDR1 is MNHEY, CDR2 SMNVEV (reference sequence). The V end lost 2 bases, the J end lost 2 bases, and 13 bases lay between the germline ends. The length of the CDR3 is 15 residues. The CDR3 protein is CASSLVLVTAYEQYF. In DNA form, the CDR3 reads TGTGCCAGCAGTTTAGTTTTGGTCACGGCCTACGAGCAGTACTTC.

This clone occurred a few times. This chain uses TRBV7-2 with TRBJ2-5, with D perhaps assigned TRBD1 or TRBD2 (5 bases each). V lost 5 bases to trimming and J lost 5 bases, with 21 bases between them. Germline V gene sequence: CDR1 SGHTA, CDR2 FQGNSA. This CDR3 spans 16 amino acids. CDR3 bases: TGTGCCAGCAGCCCGGGGCGGGTCTCGAATAGGGAGACCCAGTACTTC. Amino acid sequence: CASSPGRVSNRETQYF.

This clone was counted a few times. V is TRBV19 and J is TRBJ1-3; 7 nucleotides line up with TRBD1. Unmatched junction bases numbered 5, after V lost 7 bases and J lost 2 bases. Germline CDR1 reads LNHDA; CDR2 reads SQIVND (reference sequence). CDR3 length: 14 residues. In DNA, the CDR3 is TGTGCCAGTACCGAGGGGGCGGCTGGAAACACCATATATTTT. Protein sequence: CASTEGAAGNTIYF.

This chain connects TRBV9 to TRBJ2-7; 7 nucleotides agree with TRBD1. V shed 4 bases, J shed 1 base, and the junction held 5 bases outside the gene matches. CDR3 size: 14 residues. Germline lookup yields CDR1 SGDLS and CDR2 YYNGEE. The CDR3 DNA sequence: TGTGCCAGCAGCAAAGGGGGACAGTCCTACGAGCAGTACTTC. Translating it yields CASSKGGQSYEQYF. Supplemented by reference TRBV9 and TRBJ2-7, the full variable domain reads DSGVTQTPKHLITATGQRVTLRCSPRSGDLSVYWYQQSLDQGLQFLIQYYNGEERAKGNILERFSAQQFPDLHSELNLSSLELGDSALYFCASSKGGQSYEQYFGPGTRLTVT.

The V gene is TRBV11-2, the J gene TRBJ2-3, with 7 bases matching TRBD1. The CDR3 is made up of 15 amino acids. Germline CDR1 SGHAT, CDR2 FQNNGV. Losses at the gene ends were 4 bases for V and 0 bases for J; bases not matched to a gene: 4. The CDR3 nucleotides are TGTGCCAGCAGCTACCAGACAGGGAGCACAGATACGCAGTATTTT. It yields the protein CASSYQTGSTDTQYF.

The chain uses TRBV7-9 and TRBJ2-7, with 9 bases matching TRBD2. V gave up 5 bases and J gave up 1 base; unmatched junction bases: 6. There are 15 residues in the CDR3. CDR1 is SEHNR and CDR2 is FQNEAQ in the germline V gene (reference sequence). CDR3 nucleotide sequence: TGTGCCAGCAGCCGTAGCGGGGGCCTATCCTACGAGCAGTACTTC. It is translated as CASSRSGGLSYEQYF.

V and J are TRBV2 and TRBJ2-5; D is unresolved. Trimming took 8 bases from V and 5 from J, leaving 15 bases between them. Germline assignment: CDR1 SNHLY and CDR2 FYNNEI. CDR3 length equals 13 residues. CDR3 bases: TGTGCCAGCTCCGGTAGCATCGGGGAGACCCAGTACTTC. Amino acid sequence: CASSGSIGETQYF.

This chain joins TRBV7-6 and TRBJ2-5; no definite D call. Germline V lookup: CDR1 SGHVS, CDR2 FNYEAQ. V gave up 5 bases and J gave up 5 bases, with 9 bases separating them. The length of the CDR3 is 12 residues. The CDR3 DNA reads as TGTGCCAGCAGCCCGTGGGATGAGACCCAGTACTTC. Its protein is CASSPWDETQYF.